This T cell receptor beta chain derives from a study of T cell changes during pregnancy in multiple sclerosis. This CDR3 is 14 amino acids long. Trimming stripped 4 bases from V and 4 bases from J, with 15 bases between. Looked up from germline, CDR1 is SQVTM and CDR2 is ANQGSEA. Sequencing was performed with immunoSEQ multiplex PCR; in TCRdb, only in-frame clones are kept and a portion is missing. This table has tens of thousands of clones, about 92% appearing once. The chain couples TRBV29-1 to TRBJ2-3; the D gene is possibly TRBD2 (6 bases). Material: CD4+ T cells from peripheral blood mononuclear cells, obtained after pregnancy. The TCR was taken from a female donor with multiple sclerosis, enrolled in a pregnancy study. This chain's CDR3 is CSVAGESVADTQYF. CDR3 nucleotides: TGCAGCGTTGCGGGAGAGTCGGTAGCAGATACGCAGTATTTT.